The 4 T cell receptor beta chains in this list originate from one sample, sequenced in a study of T-cell memory formation after mild COVID-19. From the 5' RACE reads, TCRdb called clonotypes with MiXCR, one entry per CDR3 protein. The table lists approximately 300,000 distinct CDR3 sequences, approximately 8.4% of them singletons, with 22% in the top ten. The sequenced material came from PBMCs or a T cell subset sorted from them (not recorded which). Receptors were obtained from a man between 18 and 29 years old who had mild COVID-19 (a few samples of this study predate the infection). Cell type and time point are not known.

In its sample, this clonotype was seen a few times. The genes are TRBV9 and TRBJ2-7; a weak D match, TRBD2 (5 bases). Trimming took 0 bases from V and 7 from J, leaving 11 bases between them. The CDR3 sequence is 13 residues long. Germline V gives CDR1 SGDLS, CDR2 YYNGEE. The CDR3 DNA reads TGTGCCAGCAGCGTAGGACCCGAGGGAGAGCAGTACTTC. Protein sequence: CASSVGPEGEQYF.

In its sample, this clonotype was seen a few times. The chain links TRBV14 to TRBJ2-2, with D possibly TRBD1 on 6 matching bases. V was shortened by 4 bases and J by 2 bases, with 8 bases between the two germline ends. The germline gives CDR1 SGHDN, CDR2 FVKESK. The CDR3 contains 14 residues. CDR3: CASSRGTNTGELFF. CDR3 DNA: TGTGCCAGCAGCCGAGGGACAAACACCGGGGAGCTGTTTTTT.

This clonotype was counted at least ten times. The chain employs TRBV4-1 and TRBJ1-5, with D uncertain. CDR3 length equals 13 residues. Germline values: CDR1 MGHRA, CDR2 YSYEKL. The germline V and J ends were trimmed by 5 bases and 3 bases, with 8 bases remaining between them. The CDR3: CASSASLNQPQHF. In DNA form, the CDR3 reads TGCGCCAGCAGCGCCAGCCTCAATCAGCCCCAGCATTTT.

This sequence joins TRBV20-1 and TRBJ2-1; TRBD1 might be the D (5 bases). Trimming stripped 0 bases from V and 10 bases from J, with 10 bases between. The CDR3 contains 12 residues. Looked up from germline, CDR1 is DFQATT and CDR2 is SNEGSKA (reference sequence). CDR3 sequence reads: CSARDGAGEQFF. The CDR3 nucleotides are TGCAGTGCTAGAGATGGGGCCGGAGAGCAGTTCTTC.